The 9 T cell receptor beta chains below come from one sample, sequenced in a study of blood T cell repertoires in COVID-19. Assay: immunoSEQ multiplex PCR; the TCRdb copy retains only in-frame clones and omits some. The data show fewer than 250,000 clones, roughly 84% seen once. The source material was PBMCs or T cells enriched from blood (not recorded which). These receptor sequences come from a woman in her thirties who had been exposed to COVID-19.

The V and J genes are TRBV29-1 and TRBJ1-1; D might be TRBD1 (5 bases). In germline, CDR1 is SQVTM, CDR2 ANQGSEA. Trimming shortened V by 6 bases and J by 6 bases, and 14 bases separated the two germline ends. The CDR3 spans 12 residues. The CDR3 loop is CSVGGGVSEAFF. CDR3 coding DNA: TGCAGCGTGGGTGGGGGGGTGTCTGAAGCTTTCTTT.

The count of this clone is one. The chain has TRBV5-4 and TRBJ2-2; 8 bases agree with TRBD2. Germline-derived CDR1 and CDR2 are SGHNT and YYREEE (reference sequence). The CDR3 is 14 amino acids. V shed 3 bases and J 8 bases; nucleotides not matched to a gene: 6. CDR3 sequence (DNA): TGTGCCAGCAGCTCGGGAGGGTTTTCAGGGGAGCTGTTTTTT. This translates into CASSSGGFSGELFF.

The gene calls are TRBV10-3 and TRBJ1-5, with 10 bases identical to TRBD1. CDR3 length: 14 amino acids. Germline CDR1 ENHRY, CDR2 SYGVKD. Trimming cost V 7 bases and J 2 bases; bases outside gene matches: 2. The CDR3 DNA is TGTGCCATCAAGGGGACAGGGGGCAATCAGCCCCAGCATTTT. This gives the protein CAIKGTGGNQPQHF.

The rearrangement uses TRBV3-1 (or the pseudogene TRBV3-2) and TRBJ1-4; 10 nucleotides align to TRBD1. This CDR3 contains 15 residues. The V and J ends lost 7 bases and 2 bases, in that order; junction bases with no gene match: 4. The germline V gene encodes CDR1 LGHDT and CDR2 YNNKEL (reference sequence). The CDR3 DNA follows: TGTGCCAGCAACTCGGGACAGGGGACTAATGAAAAACTGTTTTTT. The encoded protein is CASNSGQGTNEKLFF.

The chain is built from TRBV19 and TRBJ1-5; tentatively, D is TRBD1 (5 bases). With 6 bases removed from V and 0 bases from J, the gap between germline ends came to 9 bases. The CDR3 sequence is 14 residues long. Looked up from germline, CDR1 is LNHDA and CDR2 is SQIVND (reference sequence). The CDR3 is CASRGATSNQPQHF. The CDR3 DNA follows: TGTGCCAGTAGAGGGGCAACTAGCAATCAGCCCCAGCATTTT. The entire variable domain, with the rest obtained from reference TRBV19 and TRBJ1-5, is as follows: DGGITQSPKYLFRKEGQNVTLSCEQNLNHDAMYWYRQDPGQGLRLIYYSQIVNDFQKGDIAEGYSVSREKKESFPLTVTSAQKNPTAFYLCASRGATSNQPQHFGDGTRLSIL.

This clone was seen just once. This chain connects TRBV7-6 to TRBJ2-5; 7 bases match TRBD1. The V segment lost 4 bases and the J segment 4 bases; nucleotides outside the gene matches: 3. CDR1 and CDR2 from the germline V gene are SGHVS and FNYEAQ. The CDR3 has 13 residues. DNA for the CDR3: TGTGCCAGCAGCTCCCGACAGGGAGAGACCCAGTACTTC. Encoded protein: CASSSRQGETQYF.

The V call is TRBV12-3 or TRBV12-4, the J call TRBJ1-1; D ambiguous. V was trimmed by 3 bases and J by 1 base, leaving 6 bases between them. CDR3 length: 13 amino acids. The CDR3 DNA is TGTGCCAGCAGTTTCGACAAGAACACTGAAGCTTTCTTT. It codes for CASSFDKNTEAFF.

The gene calls are TRBV18 and TRBJ1-5; D remains unclear. This CDR3 region has 14 residues. Looked up from germline, CDR1 is KGHSH and CDR2 is LQKENI. V dropped 6 bases and J dropped 0 bases, with 9 bases sitting between them. CDR3 sequence reads: CASSLSDSNQPQHF. CDR3 nucleotides: TGTGCCAGCTCTTTGAGTGATAGCAATCAGCCCCAGCATTTT.

J is TRBJ1-6 and V is TRBV11-2; D possibly corresponds to TRBD1 (6 bases). Germline V CDR1 and CDR2: SGHAT, FQNNGV. Trimming took off 4 bases at V and 3 bases at J, with 19 bases between the two ends. CDR3 length equals 18 residues. CDR3: CASSSLPHQTGYNSPLHF. The DNA for the CDR3 is TGTGCCAGCAGCTCCCTCCCCCACCAGACAGGCTATAATTCACCCCTCCACTTT.